Listed below are T cell receptor beta chains from one sample, sequenced in a study of blood T cell repertoires in COVID-19. Clones were sequenced by immunoSEQ multiplex PCR, and TCRdb holds only the in-frame ones, with some missing. Found here are under 150,000 clones, over 70% of them singletons; the top ten hold over 8.5%. What was sequenced was peripheral blood. The source is a man between 50 and 59 years old with active or convalescent COVID-19. CDR3s include the opening cysteine and the closing phenylalanine or tryptophan. A D gene is named only where the DNA matches it firmly. Clone size appears in some rows only: once, few, many, or a class for an expanded clone.

v_gene	d_gene	j_gene	abundance	CDR3aa	CDR3nt
TRBV7-8	TRBD2	TRBJ2-7	few	CASSLDWTREEQYF	TGTGCCAGCAGCTTAGATTGGACTAGGGAAGAGCAGTACTTC
TRBV27	-	TRBJ2-1	-	CASSYNLFGGISGEQFF	TGTGCCAGCAGTTATAACCTCTTCGGGGGTATAAGCGGGGAGCAGTTCTTC
TRBV21-1	-	TRBJ2-7	once	CASSKAGGARLRTLGAYEQYF	TGTGCCAGCAGCAAAGCGGGGGGGGCGCGTTTGCGGACACTCGGGGCCTACGAGCAGTACTTC
TRBV15	-	TRBJ1-4	once	CATSRDQTGATTTNEKLFF	TGTGCCACCAGCAGAGACCAGACAGGAGCGACCACAACTAATGAAAAACTGTTTTTT
TRBV2	-	TRBJ1-5	-	CASSEVSGSQPQHF	TGTGCCAGCAGTGAAGTGTCAGGTAGTCAGCCCCAGCATTTT
TRBV10-1	-	TRBJ2-2	-	CASSDPRLGNTGELFF	TGCGCCAGCAGTGACCCCCGACTCGGGAACACCGGGGAGCTGTTTTTT
TRBV19	TRBD1	TRBJ1-3	-	CASSTRGPSGNTIYF	TGTGCCAGTAGTACCAGGGGGCCGTCTGGAAACACCATATATTTT
TRBV27	TRBD2	TRBJ2-7	-	CASSLYGLAAAKPYEQYF	TGTGCCAGCAGTTTATATGGACTAGCGGCCGCAAAGCCCTACGAGCAGTACTTC
TRBV4-1	-	TRBJ1-1	-	CASSQGTYRQAEAFF	TGCGCCAGCAGCCAGGGCACCTACCGCCAGGCTGAAGCTTTCTTT
TRBV7-8	-	TRBJ2-2	-	CASSLDSNTGELFF	TGTGCCAGCAGCTTAGACTCGAACACCGGGGAGCTGTTTTTT
TRBV5-4	TRBD2	TRBJ2-3	many	CASSPGTSGRGAADTQYF	TGTGCCAGCAGCCCCGGGACTAGCGGGAGGGGGGCCGCAGATACGCAGTATTTT
TRBV11-3	-	TRBJ2-7	-	CASSLESYYEQYF	TGTGCCAGCAGCTTAGAGTCCTACTACGAGCAGTACTTC
TRBV28	TRBD1	TRBJ1-5	-	CASRSQIGTGLSYKGQPQHF	TGTGCCAGCAGATCGCAAATCGGGACAGGGCTAAGTTATAAGGGTCAGCCCCAGCATTTT
TRBV19	TRBD1	TRBJ2-7	-	CASTAGRGLSYEQYF	TGTGCCAGTACCGCTGGTAGGGGGCTTTCCTACGAGCAGTACTTC
TRBV28	TRBD1	TRBJ1-2	once	CASSWGTGGAVNGYTF	TGTGCCAGCAGTTGGGGGACAGGGGGGGCAGTGAATGGCTACACCTTC
TRBV13	TRBD1	TRBJ2-7	-	CASSSPLWDSSYEQYF	TGTGCCAGCAGCTCCCCCCTCTGGGACAGTTCCTACGAGCAGTACTTC
TRBV6-5	TRBD1	TRBJ2-7	-	CASKRGQGTYEQYF	TGTGCCAGCAAAAGGGGACAGGGGACCTACGAGCAGTACTTC
TRBV21-1	-	TRBJ2-3	few	CASSKGYSGTLPNTDTQYF	TGTGCCAGCAGCAAAGGCTATAGCGGGACACTTCCTAACACAGATACGCAGTATTTT
TRBV10-3	TRBD1	TRBJ1-4	-	CASRGLDEKLFF	TGTGCCAGCAGGGGGCTAGATGAAAAACTGTTTTTT
TRBV25-1	-	TRBJ2-5	-	CASRRLQETQYF	TGTGCCAGCAGGAGACTCCAAGAGACCCAGTACTTC
TRBV28	-	TRBJ2-1	-	CASRPLGVQDNEQFF	TGTGCCAGCAGACCCTTAGGGGTACAGGACAATGAGCAGTTCTTC
TRBV28	-	TRBJ1-1	-	CASSPQGRAGTEAFF	TGTGCCAGCAGTCCTCAGGGGCGGGCAGGCACTGAAGCTTTCTTT
TRBV4-2	TRBD1	TRBJ1-4	few	CASSHGQGDGNEKLFF	TGTGCCAGCAGCCACGGACAGGGGGACGGTAATGAAAAACTGTTTTTT
TRBV28	-	TRBJ2-7	-	CASSQSSAGYEQYF	TGTGCCAGCAGTCAGAGCTCCGCGGGATACGAGCAGTACTTC
TRBV4-2	-	TRBJ1-5	-	CASSPTKNQPQHF	TGTGCCAGCAGCCCCACAAAGAATCAGCCCCAGCATTTT
TRBV5-1	-	TRBJ1-2	once	CASSSRAGTNYGYTF	TGCGCCAGCAGCTCCAGGGCGGGAACTAACTATGGCTACACCTTC
TRBV5-1	-	TRBJ1-3	-	CASSGDLGPDSGNTIYF	TGCGCCAGTTCGGGGGACCTCGGCCCCGACTCTGGAAACACCATATATTTT
TRBV7-9	TRBD2	TRBJ2-2	few	CASSPGLAGENTGELFF	TGTGCCAGCAGCCCGGGACTAGCGGGAGAGAACACCGGGGAGCTGTTTTTT